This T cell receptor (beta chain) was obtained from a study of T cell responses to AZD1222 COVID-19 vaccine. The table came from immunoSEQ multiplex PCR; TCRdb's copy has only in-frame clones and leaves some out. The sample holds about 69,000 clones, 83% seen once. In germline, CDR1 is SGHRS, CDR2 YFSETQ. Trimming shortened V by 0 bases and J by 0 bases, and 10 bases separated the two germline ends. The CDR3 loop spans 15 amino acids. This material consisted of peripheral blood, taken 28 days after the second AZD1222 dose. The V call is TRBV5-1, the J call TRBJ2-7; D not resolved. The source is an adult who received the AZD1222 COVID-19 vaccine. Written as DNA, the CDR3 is TGCGCCAGCAGCTTGGGGCAGCCTCTCTCCTACGAGCAGTACTTC. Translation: CASSLGQPLSYEQYF.